This T cell receptor beta chain derives from a study of T cells in Graves' hyperthyroidism and ophthalmopathy. Study-level results: Most thyroid clonotypes that were expanded above 0.001 also turned up in blood.

Details on this clonotype: Its antigen remains unidentified.

Amplified TCR beta CDR3 regions derived from RNA transcripts. TCR CDR3 regions were first amplified by RT-PCR with HTBI primers. TCRdb re-derived calls from the multiplex PCR reads in MiXCR, one entry per CDR3 protein. The top ten hold 15% to 20% of the sample, which has over 500,000 distinct CDR3 sequences, 15% to 20% seen once. Specimen: blood. The receptor comes from a woman aged 18-29 years with Graves' ophthalmopathy.

CDR3 region: CASSSSGTGDYEQYF. For the CDR3, the DNA is TGTGCCAGCAGCTCCTCCGGGACAGGCGACTACGAGCAGTACTTC. The chain joins TRBV3-1 to TRBJ2-7; 8 bases agree with TRBD1. The germline V gene has CDR1 LGHDT and CDR2 YNNKEL (reference sequence). The ends lost 5 bases at V and 3 bases at J; junction bases unmatched: 9. The CDR3 runs 15 residues.